This is a list of T cell receptor beta chains from one sample in a study of cytomegalovirus exposure and HLA in healthy donors. Using immunoSEQ multiplex PCR, the repertoire was profiled, and TCRdb retains in-frame clones only, with some absent. Among some 180,000 clones, roughly 82% were seen once, and the ten largest hold about 1.5%. Sequencing used PBMCs. Receptors were obtained from a man aged 40-49 years in good health and CMV-seronegative. Both conserved end residues are part of each CDR3. The order of the fields is clone size, V gene, J gene, D gene, CDR3 DNA, CDR3 protein. D genes are given only for firm matches. Not all rows give a size; the values are once, few, many and, for expanded clones, a class.

few	TRBV11-3	TRBJ1-5	-	TGTGCCAGCAGCCCGGGGGATCAGCCCCAGCATTTT	CASSPGDQPQHF
-	TRBV29-1	TRBJ2-2	TRBD1	TGCAGCGTTGGACAGGGGAGCACCGGGGAGCTGTTTTTT	CSVGQGSTGELFF
-	TRBV5-6	TRBJ2-2	-	TGTGCCAGCAGCTGGAGACTAGTTAGCACCGGGGAGCTGTTTTTT	CASSWRLVSTGELFF
-	TRBV5-1	TRBJ1-3	TRBD1	TGCGCCAGCAGGATCGCGACAGGGGGAAGCCTCTCTGGAAACACCATATATTTT	CASRIATGGSLSGNTIYF
-	TRBV11-1	TRBJ1-2	-	TGTGCCAGCAGCTTAAGCGGCAGCTATGGCTACACCTTC	CASSLSGSYGYTF
few	TRBV4-2	TRBJ2-2	TRBD1	TGTGCCAGCACCTCTAGGACAGGGAACACCGGGGAGCTGTTTTTT	CASTSRTGNTGELFF
-	TRBV6-5	TRBJ2-7	TRBD2	TGTGCCAGCAGAAGGACTAGCGGCTACGAGCAGTACTTC	CASRRTSGYEQYF
-	TRBV5-1	TRBJ1-1	-	TGCGCCAGCAGCTCCGGGACAAAGAACACTGAAGCTTTCTTT	CASSSGTKNTEAFF
-	TRBV6-6	TRBJ1-1	-	TGTGCCAGCAGTTACTCACAGGGGAACACTGAAGCTTTCTTT	CASSYSQGNTEAFF
-	TRBV19	TRBJ1-5	TRBD1	TGTGCCAGTAGTCGGGATCAGGGGGGTAATCAGCCCCAGCATTTT	CASSRDQGGNQPQHF
once	TRBV9	TRBJ2-3	TRBD2	TGTGCCAGCAGCGTAGGGGCGGGGGTGCGCACAGATACGCAGTATTTT	CASSVGAGVRTDTQYF
-	TRBV5-1	TRBJ2-2	-	TGCGCCAGCCAGCCCTTTCAGGCTGCCGGTGCCGGGGAGCTGTTTTTT	CASQPFQAAGAGELFF
-	TRBV9	TRBJ2-7	TRBD1	TGTGCCAGCAGCGTTGGGACAGGGCCGGGCGAGCAGTACTTC	CASSVGTGPGEQYF
-	TRBV7-6	TRBJ2-7	TRBD2	TGTGCCAGCAGCGTACAGACCGGGACTAGCGGGACAACCGAGCATTCCTACGAGCAGTACTTC	CASSVQTGTSGTTEHSYEQYF
-	TRBV5-5	TRBJ1-2	TRBD1	TGTGCCAGCAGCCCCGCGGGACAGGGGCTCTATGGCTACACCTTC	CASSPAGQGLYGYTF
few	TRBV5-1	TRBJ2-7	TRBD2	TGCGCCAGCAGCTTGGCCGTGGGGGGTAGCGGGTCCTACGAGCAGTACTTC	CASSLAVGGSGSYEQYF
few	TRBV28	TRBJ2-7	TRBD2	TGTGCCAGCAGGCCGCCGGGACTAGCGGAGCAGTACTTC	CASRPPGLAEQYF
-	TRBV5-4	TRBJ2-7	TRBD1	TGTGCCAGCAGCCTGCGGACAGGGTTCGAGCAGTACTTC	CASSLRTGFEQYF
once	TRBV5-1	TRBJ2-1	-	TGCGCCAGCAGCTTGGGGGGCAGAGCTTCCTACAATGAGCAGTTCTTC	CASSLGGRASYNEQFF
-	TRBV6-5	TRBJ2-7	-	TGTGCCAGCAGTCCGGTCTACGAGCAGTACTTC	CASSPVYEQYF
-	TRBV15	TRBJ1-2	-	TGTGCCACCAGCCCCGGGAGTCCAACCTCTATGGACTACACCTTC	CATSPGSPTSMDYTF
-	TRBV27	TRBJ2-3	-	TGTGCCAGCAGTCCCCGGGGAGCTAGCACAGATACGCAGTATTTT	CASSPRGASTDTQYF
-	TRBV21-1	TRBJ2-7	-	TGTGCCAGCAGCAAGGGCGGACTCCCAACCTACGAGCAGTACTTC	CASSKGGLPTYEQYF
-	TRBV2	TRBJ1-1	-	TGTGCCAGTGACGGGCCGGCGGGACTGAACACTGAAGCTTTCTTT	CASDGPAGLNTEAFF
-	TRBV28	TRBJ1-5	-	TGTGCCAGCAGTTCATACGGTACGGGCAATCAGCCCCAGCATTTT	CASSSYGTGNQPQHF
-	TRBV7-6	TRBJ2-7	TRBD2	TGTGCCAGCAGCAGGGTGGTAGCGGGGGGTGACGAGCAGTACTTC	CASSRVVAGGDEQYF
-	TRBV9	TRBJ2-7	TRBD2	TGTGCCAGCAGCGTAGGGACTAGCGGGAGTTACGAGCAGTACTTC	CASSVGTSGSYEQYF
-	TRBV7-2	TRBJ2-5	-	TGTGCCAGCAGCCTCGGGGTGGCGGGGGCCCAAGAGACCCAGTACTTC	CASSLGVAGAQETQYF
once	TRBV6-1	TRBJ1-4	-	TGTGCCAGCAGTGAAAGGGGTGAAAAACTGTTTTTT	CASSERGEKLFF
-	TRBV15	TRBJ1-4	TRBD1	TGTGCCACCAGCAGTACACAGGGGTTCGGTGAAAAACTGTTTTTT	CATSSTQGFGEKLFF
few	TRBV7-2	TRBJ2-7	-	TGTGCCAGCAGCCCCAACAGGGTCGACGAGCAGTACTTC	CASSPNRVDEQYF
few	TRBV2	TRBJ2-2	-	TGTGCCAGCATTTTGCGGGAAAACACCGGGGAGCTGTTTTTT	CASILRENTGELFF
few	TRBV18	TRBJ2-5	-	TGTGCCAGCTCACCCTACAAGGGACTGCACGGGGAGACCCAGTACTTC	CASSPYKGLHGETQYF
-	TRBV7-9	TRBJ2-7	TRBD1	TGTGCCAGCAGCTTATTGCGGGACAGGGGCACCTACGAGCAGTACTTC	CASSLLRDRGTYEQYF
-	TRBV2	TRBJ2-2	TRBD1	TGTGCCAGCAGTCGGGACAGGAACACCGGGGAGCTGTTTTTT	CASSRDRNTGELFF
-	TRBV2	TRBJ2-2	TRBD1	TGTGCCACCCTTGGGACAGGAGGGACCGGGGAGCTGTTTTTT	CATLGTGGTGELFF
-	TRBV5-5	TRBJ2-7	-	TGTGCCAGCAGCTTTGAAAGGGGGGGGTGGTACGAGCAGTACTTC	CASSFERGGWYEQYF
-	TRBV5-1	TRBJ2-7	-	TGCGCCAGCAGCTTGCGCCAGACAGGCTACCACCCGTACTTC	CASSLRQTGYHPYF
-	TRBV5-6	TRBJ2-3	TRBD1	TGTGCCAGCAGCAAGGACAGGGGGCAAACAGATACGCAGTATTTT	CASSKDRGQTDTQYF
-	TRBV19	TRBJ1-1	-	TGTGCCAGTAGATCCGTACAGGGATCCACTGAAGCTTTCTTT	CASRSVQGSTEAFF
-	TRBV28	TRBJ1-5	TRBD1	TGTGCCAGCAGAGGACAGGGGCGTCCCAATCAGCCCCAGCATTTT	CASRGQGRPNQPQHF
-	TRBV11-3	TRBJ1-2	TRBD1	TGTGCCAGCAGCGAAGCAGGGGGCGCGAACTATGGCTACACCTTC	CASSEAGGANYGYTF
-	TRBV9	TRBJ1-4	TRBD1	TGTGCCAGCAGCGTAGCTACGACAGGGGGACGAGGGGAAAAACTGTTTTTT	CASSVATTGGRGEKLFF
-	TRBV18	TRBJ2-1	-	TGTGCCAGCTCACCAGACAGGAATGAGCAGTTCTTC	CASSPDRNEQFF
-	TRBV5-1	TRBJ1-2	-	TGCGCCAGCAGCTGGACTTCCCAAGACTATGGCTACACCTTC	CASSWTSQDYGYTF
-	TRBV5-6	TRBJ1-4	TRBD1	TGTGCCAGCAGCGTTAGACAGGGGCATGCAACTAATGAAAAACTGTTTTTT	CASSVRQGHATNEKLFF